A selection of T cell receptor beta chains follows, all from one sample in a study of post-analysis software for immune sequencing data. Each CDR3 protein gets one entry after TCRdb re-called the PCR reads with MiXCR. This table has 650,000 to 850,000 distinct CDR3 sequences, about 50% appearing once. Material for sequencing was blood. Receptors originate from a girl between 5 and 17 years old with multiple sclerosis. Each CDR3 is given with its conserved first and last residue. Each record gives: V gene, D gene, clone size, J gene, CDR3 DNA, CDR3 protein. A D gene is named only where the DNA matches it firmly. A clone size is listed for some rows: how often the clone was seen (once, few, many), or a class if it is expanded.

TRBV4-1	-	-	TRBJ2-1	TGCGCCAGCAGCCACCTCCAGGGCCTCGGAGGGGGTGAGCAGTTCTTC	CASSHLQGLGGGEQFF
TRBV20-1	TRBD2	-	TRBJ2-7	TGCAGTGCTACGATAGCGGGAAATCCCTACGAGCAGTACTTC	CSATIAGNPYEQYF
TRBV6-6	TRBD2	-	TRBJ2-1	TGTGCCAGCAGCCCCACTTCCGGACTAGCGGGTGTCAATGAGCAGTTCTTC	CASSPTSGLAGVNEQFF
TRBV7-3	TRBD1	-	TRBJ2-3	TGTGCCAGCAGCTTAACGGGACAGATCACAGATACGCAGTATTTT	CASSLTGQITDTQYF
TRBV5-1	-	-	TRBJ1-2	TGCGCCAGCAGCATTCTGACATCTATGAAAGGCTACACCTTC	CASSILTSMKGYTF
TRBV12-5	-	-	TRBJ2-5	TGTGCTAGTGGTACAGGGACATACCTGGAGACCCAGTACTTC	CASGTGTYLETQYF
TRBV10-3	-	-	TRBJ2-7	TGTGCCATCAGTCCAGGCACCTACGAGCAGTACTTC	CAISPGTYEQYF
TRBV27	-	-	TRBJ2-7	TGTGCCAGCAGTGTCTTTCGCCACTACGAGCAGTACTTC	CASSVFRHYEQYF
TRBV12-5	TRBD1	few	TRBJ1-5	TGTGCTAGTGGTCTAGGGACAGGGGTTGTCGGGAGCAATCAGCCCCAGCATTTT	CASGLGTGVVGSNQPQHF
TRBV4-1	TRBD1	-	TRBJ2-2	TGCGCCAGCAGCCAGAGGGGGCCCCGGGACACCCTCGGGAACACCGGGGAGCTGTTTTTT	CASSQRGPRDTLGNTGELFF
TRBV7-2	-	-	TRBJ2-5	TGTGCCAGCAGCAATACAGGGAGTGGCGAGACCCAGTACTTC	CASSNTGSGETQYF
TRBV12-3/TRBV12-4	-	few	TRBJ2-7	TGTGCCAGCAGTCTCCGACAGGTACCCGAGCAGTACTTC	CASSLRQVPEQYF
TRBV20-1	-	once	TRBJ2-1	TGCAGTGCTAGCCAAGGGGCCCCTTCTGTGCAGTTCTTC	CSASQGAPSVQFF
TRBV12-3/TRBV12-4	TRBD2	-	TRBJ2-1	TGTGCCAGCAGTTACCGGGGGGCTAGCGGGAGTGGGTTCTTC	CASSYRGASGSGFF
TRBV20-1	TRBD2	few	TRBJ2-2	TGCAGTGCTAGCCGGCGGGAGAGCACCGGGGAGCTGTTTTTT	CSASRRESTGELFF
TRBV27	-	-	TRBJ2-5	TGTGCCAGCAGTTTTTCCGTGGGACCCCCGAGAGAGACCCAGTACTTC	CASSFSVGPPRETQYF
TRBV3-1	TRBD1	-	TRBJ2-5	TGTGCCAGCAGCCGGGACAGTGGGCTGCAGTACTTC	CASSRDSGLQYF
TRBV12-3/TRBV12-4	TRBD2	-	TRBJ2-7	TGTGCCAGCAGGCCTAGCGGGGGGTGGCCTCCCGACGAGCAGTACTTC	CASRPSGGWPPDEQYF
TRBV2	-	-	TRBJ1-5	TGTGCCAGCAGTGAGAACTACTCCAATCAGCCCCAGCATTTT	CASSENYSNQPQHF
TRBV28	-	few	TRBJ1-6	TGTGCCAGCAGTTTGACACCTCTGAATTCACCCCTCCACTTT	CASSLTPLNSPLHF
TRBV10-3	-	-	TRBJ2-2	TGTGCCATCACTTCCGTAGGCACCGGGGAGCTGTTTTTT	CAITSVGTGELFF
TRBV5-1	TRBD2	few	TRBJ2-3	TGCGCCAGCAGCTTCAGGGGACTAGCGACCCCAGATACGCAGTATTTT	CASSFRGLATPDTQYF
TRBV7-6	TRBD2	few	TRBJ2-5	TGTGCCAGCAGCTCCCCTGAAGCGGGGAACCAAGAGACCCAGTACTTC	CASSSPEAGNQETQYF
TRBV19	-	-	TRBJ2-4	TGTGCCAGTAGTATATTGTTCCTGGGGCACATTCAGTACTTC	CASSILFLGHIQYF
TRBV12-3/TRBV12-4	-	-	TRBJ2-3	TGTGCCAGTGATCGCACAGATACGCAGTATTTT	CASDRTDTQYF
TRBV6-5	TRBD1	-	TRBJ1-1	TGTGCCAGCGGGCGACAGGGGGCGAAAGACACTGAAGCTTTCTTT	CASGRQGAKDTEAFF
TRBV4-1	TRBD2	few	TRBJ2-5	TGCGCCAGCAGCCAAGACCCCCCGGACGGGAGGCCACAAGAGACCCAGTACTTC	CASSQDPPDGRPQETQYF
TRBV18	-	-	TRBJ2-1	TGTGCCAGCTCACCTCTCCGGGGAGCGGGACAGCTTTACAATGAGCAGTTCTTC	CASSPLRGAGQLYNEQFF
TRBV5-4	-	few	TRBJ2-7	TGTGCCAGCAGCCTCGAAATACAGGCTTACGAGCAGTACTTC	CASSLEIQAYEQYF
TRBV15	-	-	TRBJ2-7	TGTGCCACCAGCGGTTACCGGGACACCAACTACGAGCAGTACTTC	CATSGYRDTNYEQYF
TRBV29-1	-	-	TRBJ1-2	TGCAGCGCCGGGACCGAGCTTTCTGGCTACACCTTC	CSAGTELSGYTF
TRBV5-5	-	-	TRBJ1-2	TGTGCCAGCAGGTCCCCCGCGGAAGGGTATGGCTACACCTTC	CASRSPAEGYGYTF
TRBV5-5	-	-	TRBJ1-1	TGTGCCAGCAGCTCCGGCACGGTACGGCCCCCTGAAGCTTTCTTT	CASSSGTVRPPEAFF
TRBV20-1	-	-	TRBJ2-5	TGCAGTGCTAGAGATGTGGGGAAATTGGGACAAGAGACCCAGTACTTC	CSARDVGKLGQETQYF
TRBV29-1	TRBD2	few	TRBJ2-1	TGCAGCGTTGAGCCCCTTAGCGGGACTTACAATGAGCAGTTCTTC	CSVEPLSGTYNEQFF
TRBV7-3	TRBD2	few	TRBJ2-1	TGTGCCAGCAGCCGGAAAGCGGGAGCCTACTACAATGAGCAGTTCTTC	CASSRKAGAYYNEQFF
TRBV5-1	TRBD1	-	TRBJ1-1	TGCGCCAGCAGCCTTTCCGGGACAGGGACTCTGAACACTGAAGCTTTCTTT	CASSLSGTGTLNTEAFF
TRBV15	TRBD1	-	TRBJ2-7	TGTGCCACCAGCAGAGATACAGGGGAGAGCTCCTACGAGCAGTACTTC	CATSRDTGESSYEQYF
TRBV12-3/TRBV12-4	TRBD1	-	TRBJ2-7	TGTGCCAGCAGAAACCGGGACAGGGCCTACGAGCAGTACTTC	CASRNRDRAYEQYF
TRBV5-1	TRBD1	-	TRBJ1-1	TGCGCCAGCAGTTTGGCCCCAGGGGGCGCCGTAGTGAACACTGAAGCTTTCTTT	CASSLAPGGAVVNTEAFF
TRBV7-2	TRBD2	-	TRBJ2-3	TGTGCCAGCAGCTTACTGGCGGGGGGACAAACCCGCACAGATACGCAGTATTTT	CASSLLAGGQTRTDTQYF
TRBV29-1	-	few	TRBJ1-1	TGCAGCGTTGCGTCGCGGCTCCTGCTCACTGAAGCTTTCTTT	CSVASRLLLTEAFF
TRBV2	-	-	TRBJ2-3	TGTGCCAGCACTGAACCCCGGGACAGGGGGACTAGCGGACACGGACTTACGCAGTATTTT	CASTEPRDRGTSGHGLTQYF
TRBV12-3/TRBV12-4	TRBD1	-	TRBJ2-7	TGTGCCAGCAGTTTGGGGACAGGGTCCTCCGAGCAGTACTTC	CASSLGTGSSEQYF
TRBV12-3/TRBV12-4	-	few	TRBJ1-2	TGTGCCAGCAGTTCCACAATAGCTAACTATGGCTACACCTTC	CASSSTIANYGYTF
TRBV7-2	TRBD2	-	TRBJ2-7	TGTGCCAGCAGACTTAGCGGGAGGGCCTACGAGCAGTACTTC	CASRLSGRAYEQYF
TRBV5-1	TRBD1	-	TRBJ2-1	TGCGCCAGCAGCGGGACAGGGGGGCTAGGCAGCTGGGACAATGAGCAGTTCTTC	CASSGTGGLGSWDNEQFF
TRBV5-1	TRBD2	once	TRBJ2-1	TGCGCCAGCAGCTTGGATGGGACTAGCGGGTTTCCTTCCTACAATGAGCAGTTCTTC	CASSLDGTSGFPSYNEQFF
TRBV20-1	-	-	TRBJ1-2	TGCAGTGCTAGAGCCGCCCCCAAAGGTCGGGACTATGGCTACACCTTC	CSARAAPKGRDYGYTF
TRBV15	-	few	TRBJ2-5	TGTGCCACCAGCAGAGATAAGGCGTCGGCCGTGGTTGGGACCCAGTACTTC	CATSRDKASAVVGTQYF
TRBV2	TRBD2	-	TRBJ2-5	TGTGCCAGCAGTGAAGACAGGCCTTTAGGCGGGGGCCAGTACTTC	CASSEDRPLGGGQYF
TRBV6-5	-	few	TRBJ1-2	TGTGCCAGCAGTTACTCGACCAGGATCTATGGCTACACCTTC	CASSYSTRIYGYTF
TRBV5-1	TRBD2	few	TRBJ2-1	TGCGCCAGCAGCTTGGAAACACTAGCGGGAGATGGAGGTGAGCAGTTCTTC	CASSLETLAGDGGEQFF
TRBV6-4	-	-	TRBJ1-2	TGTGCCAGCAGTGACGGGCAGGGGTTCGGCTATGGCTACACCTTC	CASSDGQGFGYGYTF